The clone carrying this T cell receptor beta chain occurred once. The data derive from a study of T cell repertoires in ileal Crohn's disease. Around 0.55 micrograms of biopsy DNA per sample underwent TCRB immunosequencing. This table comes from immunoSEQ multiplex PCR, and its TCRdb copy is limited to in-frame clones, with some not included. This sample has 15,000 to 20,000 clones; just over 90% occur once, and the top ten carry around 3.7%. Eligibility required adulthood, ileal or ileocolonic Crohn's disease and indicated ileocolonic resection. The V gene lost 8 bases and the J gene lost 7 bases, with 21 bases spanning the gap. The germline gives CDR1 MNHEY, CDR2 SMNVEV (reference sequence). This CDR3 is built from 15 residues.

This sequence originates from an adult with Crohn's disease. The chain carries TRBV27 and TRBJ2-1; a possible D gene is TRBD1 (5 bases). What was sequenced was ileal tissue. The CDR3 DNA reads TGTGCCAGCGCGACACGGGCAGGGTTTTGGAATGAGCAGTTCTTC. Translating it yields CASATRAGFWNEQFF.